This T cell receptor beta chain appears in the sequencing data of a study of cytomegalovirus exposure and HLA in healthy donors. The PCR made use of 60 Vbeta and 13 Jbeta primers. Assay: immunoSEQ multiplex PCR; the TCRdb copy retains only in-frame clones and omits some. The sample holds roughly 140,000 clones, 80% seen once. CDR1 and CDR2 (germline): LNHNV, YYDKDF (reference sequence). The trim removed 0 bases at V and 5 bases at J, leaving 2 bases unmatched. This CDR3 has 14 residues. The chain uses TRBV15 and TRBJ1-1; 8 bases are shared with TRBD1. The clonotype was recovered from a male donor in good health and CMV-seronegative. The material sequenced was PBMCs. Here the CDR3 reads CATSRDYRGTEAFF. The CDR3 DNA sequence: TGTGCCACCAGCAGAGACTACAGGGGGACTGAAGCTTTCTTT.